A single sample gave rise to the 29 T cell receptor beta chains below, sequenced in a study of spatial heterogeneity in lung cancer. One entry per CDR3 protein, called by TCRdb with MiXCR from the 5' RACE reads. The table lists around 110,000 distinct CDR3 sequences, over 9% of them singletons, with 15% to 20% in the top ten. Described time point: blood at routine non-recurrence follow-up after resection. No cells were sorted before sequencing. The whole RNA sequenced was extracted from tumor, nontumor lung or frozen PBMC. The sample in question was PBMCs, obtained at follow-up. All receptors come from a male donor with early-stage non-small cell lung cancer.

The table lists this clonotype with a few counts. This chain links TRBV7-2 with TRBJ2-3, with D hard to call. V was shortened by 4 bases and J by 1 base, with 9 bases between the two germline ends. The germline gives CDR1 SGHTA, CDR2 FQGNSA. CDR3 size: 14 residues. Here the CDR3 reads CASSSASGTDTQYF. In nucleotides, the CDR3 is TGTGCCAGCAGCTCGGCCTCCGGCACAGATACGCAGTATTTT.

In this sample, this clonotype turned up a few times. The chain joins TRBV4-3 to TRBJ2-4; D gene unclear. V gave up 2 bases and J gave up 5 bases, with 13 bases separating them. Germline V lookup: CDR1 LGHNA, CDR2 YSLEER. This CDR3 comprises 15 residues. The CDR3 spells CASSQSTSAQNIQYF. In DNA, the CDR3 is TGCGCCAGCAGCCAATCTACAAGTGCCCAAAACATTCAGTACTTC.

This clonotype was recorded a few times. This sequence joins TRBV27 and TRBJ1-1, with TRBD1 as a possible D gene (6 bases). The length of the CDR3 is 15 residues. Germline-derived CDR1 and CDR2 are MNHEY and SMNVEV (reference sequence). The V end lost 0 bases, the J end lost 1 base, and 9 bases lay between the germline ends. The CDR3 DNA sequence: TGTGCCAGCAGTTTATCGGGGGGGGCGAACACTGAAGCTTTCTTT. It specifies CASSLSGGANTEAFF.

This clonotype was observed a handful of times. For the CDR3, the DNA is TGTGCCAGCAGCGCAGCCCCAACGGACACGGTGAATAAAGCTTTCTTT. Its translation is CASSAAPTDTVNKAFF. V gene TRBV5-5 combines with J gene TRBJ1-1, with a weak D call TRBD1 (5 bases). Germline V lookup: CDR1 SGHKS, CDR2 YYEKEE (reference sequence). This CDR3 spans 16 amino acids. The ends were cut back, 4 bases at V and 9 bases at J, with 25 bases in the middle.

The sample holds many counts of this clonotype. The chain employs TRBV29-1 and TRBJ2-3; no definite D call. Germline V CDR1 and CDR2: SQVTM, ANQGSEA. V lost 5 bases and J 6 bases, leaving 6 bases between the germline ends. The CDR3 runs to 10 residues. The CDR3 nucleotides read TGCAGCGTTAGAGATGATACGCAGTATTTT. Encoded protein: CSVRDDTQYF.

This clonotype was seen more than once but under ten times. The chain joins TRBV7-8 to TRBJ2-3; 10 bases agree with TRBD2. CDR1 is SGHVS and CDR2 is FQNEAQ in the germline V gene. V shed 5 bases and J 2 bases; nucleotides not matched to a gene: 7. The CDR3 loop spans 16 amino acids. CDR3 region: CASSQSGGADTDTQYF. Here the CDR3 DNA reads TGTGCCAGCAGCCAGAGCGGGGGGGCCGACACAGATACGCAGTATTTT.

The chain joins TRBV12-3 or TRBV12-4 to TRBJ1-2; 7 bases fit TRBD1. The CDR3 extends over 12 amino acids. The junction had 5 bases not matched to a gene; V was cut back by 6 bases and J by 7 bases. The CDR3 DNA is TGTGCCAGCAGCACACAGGGGACTGGCTACACCTTC. This sequence encodes CASSTQGTGYTF.

This clonotype has a count of ten or more. CDR3 in amino acids: CASSSGLPYEQYF. CDR3 DNA sequence: TGTGCCAGCAGCTCAGGGCTCCCCTACGAGCAGTACTTC. The chain recombines TRBV27 with TRBJ2-7; perhaps TRBD1 as D (5 bases). Trimming took 6 bases from V and 2 from J, leaving 11 bases between them. The CDR3 runs 13 residues. Germline V gene lookup returns CDR1 MNHEY and CDR2 SMNVEV (reference sequence).

This rearrangement joins TRBV5-5 to TRBJ1-1, with 7 bases aligning to TRBD1. V trimming: 3 bases; J trimming: 0 bases; junction bases outside the gene matches: 5. The CDR3 sequence is 15 residues long. Germline CDR1 is SGHKS and CDR2 is YYEKEE (reference sequence). CDR3 DNA sequence: TGTGCCAGCAGCTCAGACAGGGCCATGAACACTGAAGCTTTCTTT. It translates to CASSSDRAMNTEAFF.

The chain joins TRBV24-1 to TRBJ2-5, with TRBD2 identical over 7 bases. J was trimmed by 4 bases and V by 4 bases; bases with no gene match: 5. Looked up from germline, CDR1 is KGHDR and CDR2 is SFDVKD. This CDR3 comprises 14 residues. The CDR3 coding sequence is TGTGCCACCAGTGAAGCGGGACCGGCAGAGACCCAGTACTTC. The encoded protein is CATSEAGPAETQYF.

The chain employs TRBV10-3 and TRBJ2-3; TRBD2 agrees at 11 bases. This CDR3 has 14 amino acids. With 2 bases clipped from V and 6 bases from J, the junction kept 1 base outside the gene matches. In germline, CDR1 is ENHRY, CDR2 SYGVKD. This chain's CDR3 is CAISEGLAGDTQYF. The CDR3 DNA follows: TGTGCCATCAGTGAGGGACTAGCGGGTGATACGCAGTATTTT.

This clonotype was seen a few times. The chain employs TRBV10-2 and TRBJ2-7, with no clear D. The V gene lost 7 bases and the J gene lost 4 bases, with 5 bases spanning the gap. This CDR3 region has 10 residues. Germline V gene data show CDR1 as WSHSY and CDR2 as SAAADI. The CDR3 loop reads CASKSYEQYF. In nucleotides, the CDR3 is TGCGCCAGCAAGAGTTACGAGCAGTACTTC.

This clonotype was counted a few times. The genes are TRBV7-2 and TRBJ2-7; TRBD1 is a possible D gene (6 bases). In germline, CDR1 is SGHTA, CDR2 FQGNSA. This CDR3 region has 13 residues. Deletions cut 1 base from V and 4 bases from J, with 8 bases between. CDR3 in amino acids: CASSLGTVYEQYF. In DNA form, the CDR3 reads TGTGCCAGCAGCTTAGGGACAGTGTACGAGCAGTACTTC.

V is TRBV7-9 and J is TRBJ1-1; D is perhaps TRBD1 (5 bases). Germline assignment: CDR1 SEHNR and CDR2 FQNEAQ (reference sequence). V was shortened by 5 bases and J by 4 bases, with 23 bases between the two germline ends. There are 17 residues in the CDR3. CDR3 coding DNA: TGTGCCAGCAGCCCCATACGGGGGGAAGGAAGGAGCACTGAAGCTTTCTTT. Translated, it gives CASSPIRGEGRSTEAFF.

A few counts support this clonotype. The chain links TRBV12-3 or TRBV12-4 to TRBJ1-1; no firm D call. The CDR3 has 12 residues. Trimming took off 3 bases at V and 4 bases at J, with 6 bases between the two ends. The CDR3 sequence is CASSFRSTEAFF. The DNA for the CDR3 is TGTGCCAGCAGTTTTAGATCCACTGAAGCTTTCTTT.

This clonotype was seen many times. This chain uses TRBV27 with TRBJ2-2; D not certain. Deletions cut 5 bases from V and 0 bases from J, with 13 bases between. The V gene's germline CDR1 is MNHEY and CDR2 SMNVEV (reference sequence). This CDR3 is built from 16 residues. Here the CDR3 DNA reads TGTGCCAGCAGTCCCTCGTGGGCGGCGAACACCGGGGAGCTGTTTTTT. This translates into CASSPSWAANTGELFF.

The CDR3 DNA is TGTGCCAGCAGCTCAAAGCGGGGGATACCTCAAGATACGCAGTATTTT. Its protein product is CASSSKRGIPQDTQYF. V gene TRBV14 combines with J gene TRBJ2-3; 8 bases line up with TRBD2. The CDR3 contains 16 residues. The V gene end was trimmed by 5 bases and the J gene end by 5 bases; junction bases not matched to a gene: 12. From germline, CDR1 is SGHDN and CDR2 FVKESK.

The V and J genes are TRBV10-2 and TRBJ2-7, with D uncertain. V was shortened by 3 bases and J by 4 bases, with 10 bases between the two germline ends. Looked up from germline, CDR1 is WSHSY and CDR2 is SAAADI. This CDR3 contains 13 residues. DNA for the CDR3: TGCGCCAGCAGTGAAGATGGGGTTTACGAGCAGTACTTC. It encodes CASSEDGVYEQYF.

The chain carries TRBV7-3 and TRBJ2-1, with no clear D. CDR3 length equals 12 residues. The ends were cut back, 5 bases at V and 5 bases at J, with 7 bases in the middle. Germline V gene data show CDR1 as SGHTA and CDR2 as FQGTGA. CDR3 loop: CASSPAHNEQFF. The CDR3 region has the DNA TGTGCCAGCAGCCCGGCACACAATGAGCAGTTCTTC.

This clonotype was seen repeatedly, ten times or more. The J gene is TRBJ1-5, the V gene TRBV20-1; no firm D call. The germline CDR1 and CDR2 sequences are DFQATT and SNEGSKA (reference sequence). Trimming took off 8 bases at V and 15 bases at J, with 11 bases between the two ends. The CDR3 runs 8 residues. The CDR3 loop reads CSPDPGHF. In DNA, the CDR3 is TGCAGTCCCGACCCCGGGCATTTT.

This clonotype appeared a single time. The J gene is TRBJ1-5, the V gene TRBV18; D gene uncertain. Trimming stripped 5 bases from V and 4 bases from J, with 9 bases between. CDR3 length: 13 residues. Per the germline V gene, CDR1 is KGHSH and CDR2 is LQKENI. The CDR3 coding sequence is TGTGCCAGCTCAGAACAGAGAAATCAGCCCCAGCATTTT. It translates to CASSEQRNQPQHF.

This chain links TRBV12-3 or TRBV12-4 with TRBJ1-3; 7 bases map to TRBD1. The CDR3 has 16 residues. V gave up 7 bases and J gave up 0 bases; unmatched junction bases: 9. The CDR3 here is CASTSGGQSSGNTIYF. The CDR3 DNA is TGTGCCAGCACATCAGGGGGACAGAGCTCTGGAAACACCATATATTTT.

In this sample, this clonotype turned up a few times. The chain carries TRBV3-1 and TRBJ2-5, with 8 positions matching TRBD2. Germline-derived CDR1 and CDR2 are LGHDT and YNNKEL (reference sequence). Unmatched junction bases numbered 7, after V lost 5 bases and J lost 5 bases. The CDR3 is 14 residues long. The CDR3 sequence is CASSSRLARETQYF. The CDR3 DNA follows: TGTGCCAGCAGCTCCCGACTAGCGCGGGAGACCCAGTACTTC.

V usage is TRBV25-1 and J usage is TRBJ1-3, with no clear D. Trimming shortened V by 3 bases and J by 0 bases, and 9 bases separated the two germline ends. Per germline, CDR1 MGHDK and CDR2 SYGVNS. The CDR3 is 15 amino acids. Here the CDR3 reads CASSDFQSSGNTIYF. The DNA for the CDR3 is TGTGCCAGCAGTGATTTCCAGTCCTCTGGAAACACCATATATTTT. The variable domain in full, completed from reference TRBV25-1 and TRBJ1-3, reads EADIYQTPRYLVIGTGKKITLECSQTMGHDKMYWYQQDPGMELHLIHYSYGVNSTEKGDLSSESTVSRIRTEHFPLTLESARPSHTSQYLCASSDFQSSGNTIYFGEGSWLTVV.

CDR3 in amino acids: CAISEGGTLRAFF. CDR3 nucleotide sequence: TGTGCCATCAGTGAGGGGGGGACCCTTCGAGCTTTCTTT. The genes are TRBV10-3 and TRBJ1-1; D is perhaps TRBD1 (5 bases). The V gene lost 2 bases and the J gene lost 10 bases, with 14 bases spanning the gap. Germline V lookup: CDR1 ENHRY, CDR2 SYGVKD. There are 13 residues in the CDR3.

This clonotype was detected many times. The chain links TRBV9 to TRBJ2-2; TRBD2 matches at 9 bases. CDR3 length: 15 amino acids. The V gene's germline CDR1 is SGDLS and CDR2 YYNGEE. The V and J ends lost 5 bases and 6 bases, in that order; junction bases with no gene match: 8. The CDR3 is CASRLSSGAAGELFF. The CDR3 coding sequence is TGTGCCAGCAGGCTGTCTAGCGGGGCCGCCGGGGAGCTGTTTTTT.

This clonotype was recorded many times. The V gene is TRBV29-1, the J gene TRBJ1-1; D may be TRBD1 (6 bases). There are 13 residues in the CDR3. V was cut by 2 bases and J by 3 bases, with 10 bases left in between. Germline V gives CDR1 SQVTM, CDR2 ANQGSEA. The CDR3 DNA reads as TGCAGCGTTGAATTTGGGGGGCACACTGAAGCTTTCTTT. Translated, it gives CSVEFGGHTEAFF.

The chain employs TRBV4-2 and TRBJ2-7; D is unresolved. Germline V CDR1 and CDR2: LGHNA, YNFKEQ. CDR3 length equals 16 residues. Trimming pared 0 bases from V and 2 bases from J, leaving 14 bases between. The CDR3: CASSQDLKGLPYEQYF. DNA for the CDR3: TGTGCCAGCAGCCAAGATCTAAAAGGGCTCCCCTACGAGCAGTACTTC.

This clonotype turned up a few times. At one end, the junction sequence differs from germline, possibly due to a read error. The chain recombines TRBV28 with TRBJ2-1; 9 positions match TRBD1. CDR1 and CDR2 from the germline V gene are MDHEN and SYDVKM. The CDR3 spans 12 residues. The CDR3 DNA is TGTGCCAGCAGTCAAGGGACAGGGACCTGGATCTTC. Protein product: CASSQGTGTWIF. The full variable domain, completed using reference TRBV28 and TRBJ2-1, is DVKVTQSSRYLVKRTGEKVFLECVQDMDHENMFWYRQDPGLGLRLIYFSYDVKMKEKGDIPEGYSVSREKKERFSLILESASTNQTSMYLCASSQGTGTWIFGPGTRLTVL.